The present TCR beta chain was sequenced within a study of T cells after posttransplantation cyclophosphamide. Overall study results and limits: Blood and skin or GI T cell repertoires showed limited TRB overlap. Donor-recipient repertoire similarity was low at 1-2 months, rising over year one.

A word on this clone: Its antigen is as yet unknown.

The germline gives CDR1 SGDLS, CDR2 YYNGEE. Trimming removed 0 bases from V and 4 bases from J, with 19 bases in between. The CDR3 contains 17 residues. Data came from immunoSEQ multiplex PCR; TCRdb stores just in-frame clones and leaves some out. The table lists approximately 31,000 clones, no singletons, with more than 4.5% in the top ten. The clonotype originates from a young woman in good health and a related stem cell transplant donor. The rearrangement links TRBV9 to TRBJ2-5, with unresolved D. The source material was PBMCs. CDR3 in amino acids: CASSVGQGYGLGETQYF. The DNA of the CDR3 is TGTGCCAGCAGCGTAGGACAAGGGTATGGGTTGGGAGAGACCCAGTACTTC.